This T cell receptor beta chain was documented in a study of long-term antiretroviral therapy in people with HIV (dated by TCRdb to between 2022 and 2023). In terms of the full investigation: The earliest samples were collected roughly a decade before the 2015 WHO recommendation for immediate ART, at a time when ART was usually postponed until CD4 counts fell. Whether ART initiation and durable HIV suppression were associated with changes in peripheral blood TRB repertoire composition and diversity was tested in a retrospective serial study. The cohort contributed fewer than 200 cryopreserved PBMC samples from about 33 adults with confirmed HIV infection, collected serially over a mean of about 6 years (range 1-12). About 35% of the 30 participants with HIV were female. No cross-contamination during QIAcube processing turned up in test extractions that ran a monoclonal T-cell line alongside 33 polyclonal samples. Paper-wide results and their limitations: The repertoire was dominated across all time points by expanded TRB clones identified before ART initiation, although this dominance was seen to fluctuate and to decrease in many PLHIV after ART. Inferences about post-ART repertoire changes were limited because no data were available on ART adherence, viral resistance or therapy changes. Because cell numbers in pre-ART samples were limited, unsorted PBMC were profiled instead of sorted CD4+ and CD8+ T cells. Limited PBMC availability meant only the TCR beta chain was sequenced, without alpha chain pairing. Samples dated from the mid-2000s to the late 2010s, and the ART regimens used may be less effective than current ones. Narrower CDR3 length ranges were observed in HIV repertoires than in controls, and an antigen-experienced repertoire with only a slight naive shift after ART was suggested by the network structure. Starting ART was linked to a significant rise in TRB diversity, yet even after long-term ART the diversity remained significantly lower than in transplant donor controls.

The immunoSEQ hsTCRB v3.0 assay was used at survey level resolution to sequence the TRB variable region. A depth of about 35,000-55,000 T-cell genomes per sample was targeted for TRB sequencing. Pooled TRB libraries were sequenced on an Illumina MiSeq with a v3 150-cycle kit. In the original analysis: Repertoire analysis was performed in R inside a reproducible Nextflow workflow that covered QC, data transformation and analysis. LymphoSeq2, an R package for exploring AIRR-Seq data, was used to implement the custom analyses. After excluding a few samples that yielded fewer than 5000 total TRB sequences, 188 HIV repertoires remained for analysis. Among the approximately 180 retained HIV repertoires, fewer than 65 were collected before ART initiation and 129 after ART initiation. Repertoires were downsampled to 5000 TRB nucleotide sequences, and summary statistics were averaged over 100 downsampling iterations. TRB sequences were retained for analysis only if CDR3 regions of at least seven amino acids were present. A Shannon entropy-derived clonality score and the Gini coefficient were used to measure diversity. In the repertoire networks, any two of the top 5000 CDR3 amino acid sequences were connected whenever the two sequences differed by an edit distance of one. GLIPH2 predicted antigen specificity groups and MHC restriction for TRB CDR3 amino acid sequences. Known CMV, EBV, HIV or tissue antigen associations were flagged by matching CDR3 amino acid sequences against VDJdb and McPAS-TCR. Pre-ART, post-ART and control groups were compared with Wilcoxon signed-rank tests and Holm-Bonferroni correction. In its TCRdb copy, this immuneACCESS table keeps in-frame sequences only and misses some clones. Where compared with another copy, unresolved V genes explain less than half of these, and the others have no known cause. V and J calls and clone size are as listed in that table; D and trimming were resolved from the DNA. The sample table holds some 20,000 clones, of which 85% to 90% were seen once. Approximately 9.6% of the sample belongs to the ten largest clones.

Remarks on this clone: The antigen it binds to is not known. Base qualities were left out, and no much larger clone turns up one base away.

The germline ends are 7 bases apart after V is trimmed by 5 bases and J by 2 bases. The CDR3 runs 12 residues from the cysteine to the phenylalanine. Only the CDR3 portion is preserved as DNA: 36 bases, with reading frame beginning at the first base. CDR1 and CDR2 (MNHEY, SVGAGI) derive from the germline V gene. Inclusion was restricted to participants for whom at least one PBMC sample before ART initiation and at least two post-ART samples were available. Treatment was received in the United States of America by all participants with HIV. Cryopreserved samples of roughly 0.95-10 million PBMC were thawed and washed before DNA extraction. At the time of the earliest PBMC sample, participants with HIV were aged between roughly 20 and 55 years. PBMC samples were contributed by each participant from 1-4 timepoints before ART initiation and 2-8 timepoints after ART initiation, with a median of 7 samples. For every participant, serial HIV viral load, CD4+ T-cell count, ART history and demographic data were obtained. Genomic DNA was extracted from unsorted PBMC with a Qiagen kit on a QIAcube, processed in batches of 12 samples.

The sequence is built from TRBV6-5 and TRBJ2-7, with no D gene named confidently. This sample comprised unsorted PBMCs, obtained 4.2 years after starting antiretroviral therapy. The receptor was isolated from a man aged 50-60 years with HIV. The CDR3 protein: CASSPGPYEQYF. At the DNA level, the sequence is TGTGCCAGCAGTCCCGGGCCCTACGAGCAGTACTTC.